The 14 T cell receptor beta chains given below trace back to one sample, sequenced in a study of shared clonotypes between healthy human individuals. Generated by immunoSEQ multiplex PCR, the TCRdb table keeps only in-frame clones and is missing some. The sample includes 660,000 or so clones, approximately 96% of them seen just once. CD8 cells regarded as naive lacked CD45RO, were positively chosen for CCR7, and omitted terminally differentiated effector memory CD45RA+ cells. The sample was naive CD8+ T cells sorted from blood. All receptors come from a woman in her 30s in good health.

This sequence joins TRBV28 and TRBJ1-5; D is possibly TRBD1 (6 bases). V was trimmed by 5 bases and J by 6 bases, leaving 14 bases between them. CDR3 length: 14 amino acids. Germline CDR1 and CDR2: MDHEN and SYDVKM. CDR3 in amino acids: CASSLAGVGQPQHF. The CDR3, as DNA: TGTGCCAGCAGTCTCGCAGGGGTGGGTCAGCCCCAGCATTTT.

The chain joins TRBV6-1 to TRBJ1-1, with D possibly TRBD1 on 6 matching bases. There are 13 residues in the CDR3. Germline lookup yields CDR1 MNHNS and CDR2 SASEGT. The V and J ends lost 4 bases and 11 bases respectively, with 17 bases between them. The CDR3 nucleotides are TGTGCCAGCAGTGGGGGGGGGCCCTATTGGGCTTTCTTT. Translation gives CASSGGGPYWAFF.

The genes are TRBV27 and TRBJ1-3, with D uncertain. V gave up 2 bases and J gave up 0 bases, with 8 bases separating them. The CDR3 totals 15 residues. CDR1 and CDR2 from the germline V gene are MNHEY and SMNVEV (reference sequence). This CDR3 reads CASSLVGSSGNTIYF. In DNA, the CDR3 is TGTGCCAGCAGTTTAGTAGGGAGCTCTGGAAACACCATATATTTT.

The chain carries TRBV19 and TRBJ2-5; D is perhaps TRBD1 (5 bases). The CDR3 is 15 amino acids. From germline, CDR1 is LNHDA and CDR2 SQIVND (reference sequence). The ends were cut back, 7 bases at V and 5 bases at J, with 20 bases in the middle. The CDR3 sequence is CASTQGAGLGETQYF. CDR3 bases: TGTGCCAGTACCCAAGGGGCAGGGCTTGGGGAGACCCAGTACTTC.

The chain carries TRBV4-2 and TRBJ2-1; 9 positions agree with TRBD2. The CDR3 contains 16 residues. V lost 1 base, J lost 7 bases, and 8 bases stayed unmatched. CDR1 LGHNA and CDR2 YNFKEQ come from the germline V gene. CDR3 DNA sequence: TGTGCCAGCAGCCAAGGACTTAGCGGGAGTAAGAATGAGCAGTTCTTC. Amino acids: CASSQGLSGSKNEQFF.

V usage is TRBV9 and J usage is TRBJ2-3; D gene uncertain. Trimming shortened V by 3 bases and J by 4 bases, and 9 bases separated the two germline ends. There are 13 residues in the CDR3. CDR1 SGDLS and CDR2 YYNGEE come from the germline V gene. The CDR3 DNA follows: TGTGCCAGCAGCGAGTCGGGCCCAGATACGCAGTATTTT. This translates into CASSESGPDTQYF.

The chain is built from TRBV6-1 and TRBJ1-5, with D possibly being TRBD1 (5 bases). Trimming took off 3 bases at V and 0 bases at J, with 9 bases between the two ends. This CDR3 comprises 15 residues. CDR1 and CDR2 from the germline V gene are MNHNS and SASEGT. The CDR3 here is CASSEGGYSNQPQHF. DNA for the CDR3: TGTGCCAGCAGTGAGGGGGGTTATAGCAATCAGCCCCAGCATTTT.

This clone was observed a few times. The chain is built from TRBV9 and TRBJ1-1; D is ambiguous. Germline assignment: CDR1 SGDLS and CDR2 YYNGEE. The CDR3 is 14 residues long. Trimming left V 2 bases short and J 4 bases short, with 12 bases between. CDR3 sequence reads: CASSVSWGSTEAFF. DNA of the CDR3: TGTGCCAGCAGCGTTTCGTGGGGTTCCACTGAAGCTTTCTTT.

Of note for this clone: The same CDR3 arises from other DNA sequences in this sample as well. The chain has TRBV30 and TRBJ2-3; D unclear. The CDR3 length is 13 residues. Germline V gene lookup returns CDR1 GTSNPN and CDR2 SVGIG (reference sequence). V was clipped by 0 bases and J by 2 bases, with 6 bases between them. DNA of the CDR3: TGTGCCTGGAGTGTCACGGTCACAGATACGCAGTATTTT. Translating it yields CAWSVTVTDTQYF.

This chain links TRBV28 with TRBJ1-1; no clear D. Deletions cut 3 bases from V and 5 bases from J, with 13 bases between. Germline V gene sequence: CDR1 MDHEN, CDR2 SYDVKM. The CDR3 consists of 14 residues. CDR3: CASSFEGAGTEAFF. The CDR3 DNA sequence: TGTGCCAGCAGTTTCGAGGGCGCGGGTACTGAAGCTTTCTTT.

The chain is built from TRBV5-6 and TRBJ2-3; tentative D call: TRBD1 (5 bases). In germline, CDR1 is SGHDT, CDR2 YYEEEE. Trimming removed 1 base at V and 4 bases at J, with 7 bases between. The CDR3 totals 13 residues. The CDR3 loop is CASSLQGSDTQYF. In nucleotides, the CDR3 is TGTGCCAGCAGCTTGCAGGGCTCAGATACGCAGTATTTT.

Points on this clone: Other DNA sequences in this sample translate to the same CDR3. The chain carries TRBV5-6 and TRBJ2-3; D not certain. The germline V gene has CDR1 SGHDT and CDR2 YYEEEE. Trimming pared 3 bases from V and 1 base from J, leaving 3 bases between. CDR3 length: 12 amino acids. The CDR3 DNA follows: TGTGCCAGCAGCTGGGGCACAGATACGCAGTATTTT. It is translated as CASSWGTDTQYF.

The chain employs TRBV20-1 and TRBJ2-7; D gene ambiguous. This CDR3 is built from 11 residues. V was clipped by 3 bases and J by 7 bases, with 10 bases between them. The germline V gene has CDR1 DFQATT and CDR2 SNEGSKA (reference sequence). The CDR3 DNA reads as TGCAGTGCTAGGCATGGGTATGAGCAGTACTTC. This codes for CSARHGYEQYF.

V gene TRBV28 combines with J gene TRBJ2-5, with D maybe TRBD1 (6 bases). The CDR3 is made up of 13 amino acids. Germline CDR1 and CDR2: MDHEN and SYDVKM. Trimming took off 9 bases at V and 5 bases at J, with 16 bases between the two ends. CDR3 amino acids: CASFPQGWETQYF. CDR3 nucleotides: TGTGCCAGTTTTCCCCAGGGGTGGGAGACCCAGTACTTC.